This T cell receptor beta chain was identified in a study of CD8 T cells in Susac syndrome. CD8+ and CD4+ T cells circulating in blood were sequenced for TCR beta. Reverse transcription of roughly 0.45 to 1 ug RNA used random hexamers. MiXCR, run by TCRdb on the immunoSEQ multiplex PCR reads, gives a single entry per CDR3 protein. The repertoire holds 400,000 or so distinct CDR3 sequences, about 85% seen once, with roughly 0.11% in the top ten. Sequencing was carried out using CD8+ T cells from PBMCs. This TCR was recovered from a human donor with multiple sclerosis.

As DNA, the CDR3 is TGCGCCAGCAGCGAACCACAGGGGGCGAATCAGCCCCAGCATTTT. Translation gives CASSEPQGANQPQHF. J is TRBJ1-5 and V is TRBV5-1, with 9 positions matching TRBD1. The germline gives CDR1 SGHRS, CDR2 YFSETQ. This CDR3 has 15 amino acids. V lost 4 bases, J lost 4 bases, and 6 bases stayed unmatched.